The 25 T cell receptor beta chains below were found in one sample sequenced in a study of blood T cells in healthy people across ages. For the second PCR, which ran for 7 to 11 cycles, a sample-barcoded 5' primer and a J-beta primer mix were used. TCRdb independently ran MiXCR on the 5' RACE reads; one entry per CDR3 protein. In the table there are over a million distinct CDR3 sequences, 42% of which are singletons. Sequenced sample: blood. The receptors here all came from a woman between 18 and 29 years old in good health.

This rearrangement joins TRBV9 to TRBJ2-3, with D possibly TRBD2 on 6 matching bases. CDR1 and CDR2 (germline): SGDLS, YYNGEE. There are 17 residues in the CDR3. The germline V and J ends were trimmed by 4 bases and 2 bases, with 20 bases remaining between them. CDR3 amino acids: CASSPRQGLPDTDTQYF. CDR3 coding DNA: TGTGCCAGCAGCCCCCGACAAGGACTACCGGACACAGATACGCAGTATTTT.

This clonotype was seen once. The V call is TRBV14, the J call TRBJ2-7; no reliable D call. Germline loops: CDR1 SGHDN, CDR2 FVKESK. The CDR3 is made up of 13 amino acids. Deletions cut 3 bases from V and 7 bases from J, with 13 bases between. The CDR3 nucleotides are TGTGCCAGCAGCCAGCAGGCCTACAATGAGCAGTACTTC. Translated: CASSQQAYNEQYF. The full variable domain, completed using reference TRBV14 and TRBJ2-7, is EAGVTQFPSHSVIEKGQTVTLRCDPISGHDNLYWYRRVMGKEIKFLLHFVKESKQDESGMPNNRFLAERTGGTYSTLKVQPAELEDSGVYFCASSQQAYNEQYFGPGTRLTVT.

The J gene is TRBJ2-7, the V gene TRBV18; D is unresolved. Germline V lookup: CDR1 KGHSH, CDR2 LQKENI. Trimming removed 1 base at V and 0 bases at J, with 10 bases between. The CDR3 runs 15 residues. The CDR3 DNA is TGTGCCAGCTCACCACGAGCAAAAAGCTCCTACGAGCAGTACTTC. The encoded protein is CASSPRAKSSYEQYF.

The table lists this clonotype with a few counts. This chain links TRBV20-1 with TRBJ2-5; 12 nucleotides line up with TRBD2. V was clipped by 0 bases and J by 2 bases; unmatched bases: 4. Germline CDR1 and CDR2: DFQATT and SNEGSKA (reference sequence). The CDR3 runs 16 residues. The CDR3 here is CSARDGLAGLQETQYF. CDR3 DNA sequence: TGCAGTGCTAGAGATGGACTAGCGGGACTGCAAGAGACCCAGTACTTC.

Only a few counts were recorded for this clonotype. The chain employs TRBV13 and TRBJ1-2; the match to TRBD1 covers 7 bases. The CDR3 totals 14 residues. Germline V gene lookup returns CDR1 PRHDT and CDR2 FYEKMQ (reference sequence). The trim removed 2 bases at V and 2 bases at J, leaving 2 bases unmatched. CDR3 in amino acids: CASSLQGVNYGYTF. The CDR3 nucleotides are TGTGCCAGCAGCTTACAGGGGGTCAACTATGGCTACACCTTC.

This chain uses TRBV20-1 with TRBJ2-3, with 9 bases that match TRBD2. Trimming took 1 base from V and 4 from J; bases not matched to a gene: 6. CDR3 length: 15 amino acids. The germline CDR1 and CDR2 sequences are DFQATT and SNEGSKA (reference sequence). The CDR3 DNA reads as TGCAGTGCTAGAGCGGCGGGAGGGCCCTCAGATACGCAGTATTTT. This encodes CSARAAGGPSDTQYF.

The chain employs TRBV7-3 and TRBJ2-7; 7 positions agree with TRBD1. This CDR3 is built from 13 residues. CDR1 is SGHTA, CDR2 FQGTGA, per germline. The trim removed 4 bases at V and 6 bases at J, leaving 6 bases unmatched. CDR3 sequence reads: CASSSYRGGEQYF. DNA of the CDR3: TGTGCCAGCAGCTCGTACAGGGGCGGCGAGCAGTACTTC.

Regarding this clonotype: A read error may account for a junction end that differs from germline. In DNA, the CDR3 is TGCGGCGTTGCGTCCGTCTCCATGGGGGATACGCAGTATTTT. This encodes CGVASVSMGDTQYF. The chain carries TRBV29-1 and TRBJ2-3; D gene ambiguous. CDR1 SQVTM and CDR2 ANQGSEA come from the germline V gene. The CDR3 sequence is 14 residues long.

Comment on this clonotype: A junction boundary mismatches the germline segment, possibly from a read error. Here the CDR3 DNA reads TGTGCCAGCAGACTTCGAACGGCAGAGACGCAGTATTTT. Protein product: CASRLRTAETQYF. The V gene is TRBV5-8, the J gene TRBJ2-3; D gene uncertain. The germline gives CDR1 SGHTS, CDR2 YDEGEE. CDR3 size: 13 residues.

The V call is TRBV6-5, the J call TRBJ2-5; D remains ambiguous. V was pared by 5 bases and J by 11 bases, with 24 bases between. The CDR3 is made up of 15 amino acids. Germline CDR1 and CDR2: MNHEY and SVGAGI. The DNA of the CDR3 is TGTGCCAGCAGTACCTACGAAGGTATTGGCAATGAGCAGTACTTC. Its translation is CASSTYEGIGNEQYF.

The genes are TRBV29-1 and TRBJ2-1, with D tentatively TRBD2 (5 bases). Germline V gene lookup returns CDR1 SQVTM and CDR2 ANQGSEA. This CDR3 is 13 amino acids long. The V gene lost 4 bases and the J gene lost 8 bases, with 15 bases spanning the gap. The DNA of the CDR3 is TGCAGCGTTGGACGGACTCCAGTCGATGAGCAGTTCTTC. This translates into CSVGRTPVDEQFF.

The CDR3 sequence: CSELRTGGDETQYF. In DNA, the CDR3 is TGCAGCGAGTTACGGACAGGGGGCGATGAGACCCAGTACTTC. V gene TRBV29-1 combines with J gene TRBJ2-5; 11 nucleotides align to TRBD1. CDR3 length equals 14 residues. Per the germline V gene, CDR1 is SQVTM and CDR2 is ANQGSEA. Germline trimming cut 7 bases from V and 5 bases from J; bases unmatched to any gene: 9.

The chain is built from TRBV27 and TRBJ2-7; no firm D call. The CDR3 is 15 amino acids. Trimming took off 5 bases at V and 2 bases at J, with 16 bases between the two ends. Germline-derived CDR1 and CDR2 are MNHEY and SMNVEV (reference sequence). The CDR3 DNA reads TGTGCCAGCAGTCTGTTGATGTCGGCCCCCTACGAGCAGTACTTC. This codes for CASSLLMSAPYEQYF.

This chain uses TRBV20-1 with TRBJ1-6; TRBD1 matches 7 bases. V shed 3 bases, J shed 0 bases, and the junction held 11 bases outside the gene matches. The CDR3 is made up of 18 amino acids. In germline, CDR1 is DFQATT, CDR2 SNEGSKA (reference sequence). The CDR3, as DNA: TGCAGTGCTAGGCGCCCCGACAGGGAGAGCTCCTATAATTCACCCCTCCACTTT. Amino acid sequence: CSARRPDRESSYNSPLHF.

V usage is TRBV20-1 and J usage is TRBJ2-3; maybe TRBD1 (6 bases). The length of the CDR3 is 14 residues. Germline-derived CDR1 and CDR2 are DFQATT and SNEGSKA (reference sequence). The V end was cut by 6 bases, the J end by 0 bases, with 13 bases between. This CDR3 reads CSASWGPSTDTQYF. The CDR3 DNA reads TGCAGTGCAAGTTGGGGGCCCAGCACAGATACGCAGTATTTT.

This clonotype has more than one count but fewer than ten. The J gene is TRBJ2-7, the V gene TRBV4-2; D is perhaps TRBD2 (6 bases). Trimming stripped 4 bases from V and 3 bases from J, with 19 bases between. The CDR3 covers 16 residues. The germline CDR1 and CDR2 sequences are LGHNA and YNFKEQ. CDR3 DNA: TGTGCCAGCAGCCCCGTCGCGGGACCAACGGTCTACGAGCAGTACTTC. It translates to CASSPVAGPTVYEQYF.

V usage is TRBV9 and J usage is TRBJ2-7; D gene ambiguous. This CDR3 has 14 amino acids. V lost 0 bases and J lost 3, with 10 bases in between. Looked up from germline, CDR1 is SGDLS and CDR2 is YYNGEE. DNA of the CDR3: TGTGCCAGCAGCGTAGACACAAGAATCTACGAGCAGTACTTC. Translated, it gives CASSVDTRIYEQYF.

The chain links TRBV20-1 to TRBJ2-7; tentative D call: TRBD2 (6 bases). This CDR3 has 15 amino acids. Trimming shortened V by 3 bases and J by 7 bases, and 22 bases separated the two germline ends. Germline-derived CDR1 and CDR2 are DFQATT and SNEGSKA (reference sequence). The CDR3: CSARGTSSTYNEQYF. The CDR3 DNA follows: TGCAGTGCTAGGGGTACTAGCAGCACTTACAATGAGCAGTACTTC.

The J gene is TRBJ1-5, the V gene TRBV4-3; D not certain. This CDR3 has 15 amino acids. Looked up from germline, CDR1 is LGHNA and CDR2 is YSLEER. The ends were cut back, 0 bases at V and 3 bases at J, with 9 bases in the middle. The DNA of the CDR3 is TGCGCCAGCAGCCAAGATTATGAAAACAATCAGCCCCAGCATTTT. Amino acid sequence: CASSQDYENNQPQHF.

The rearrangement links TRBV19 to TRBJ2-1, with D perhaps matching TRBD2 (6 bases). The CDR3 has 14 amino acids. Trimming shortened V by 5 bases and J by 9 bases, and 17 bases separated the two germline ends. From germline, CDR1 is LNHDA and CDR2 SQIVND (reference sequence). CDR3 nucleotide sequence: TGTGCCAGTAGTGCCCGGGGGTTAGTGGGTGAGCAGTTCTTC. This translates into CASSARGLVGEQFF.

The chain carries TRBV6-6 and TRBJ1-2; D is unclear. Germline loops: CDR1 MNHNY, CDR2 SVGAGI (reference sequence). The V end lost 5 bases, the J end lost 4 bases, and 11 bases lay between the germline ends. The CDR3 loop spans 13 amino acids. The CDR3 sequence: CASSDGPGYGYTF. The CDR3 DNA reads as TGTGCCAGCAGTGACGGACCGGGCTATGGCTACACCTTC.

With respect to this clonotype: A much larger clone differs by one base, so this may be a read error. V is TRBV7-2 and J is TRBJ2-3; unclear D gene. In germline, CDR1 is SGHTA, CDR2 FQGNSA. This CDR3 spans 11 amino acids. With 6 bases removed from V and 6 bases from J, the gap between germline ends came to 7 bases. CDR3 sequence (DNA): TGTGCCAGCAGGGTCTGGGATACGCAGTATTTT. Protein product: CASRVWDTQYF.

The rearrangement uses TRBV6-2 or TRBV6-3 and TRBJ2-1; no clear D gene. Germline V gene sequence: CDR1 MNHEY, CDR2 SVGEGT. The germline V and J ends were trimmed by 6 bases and 6 bases, with 6 bases remaining between them. The CDR3 contains 11 residues. CDR3 DNA sequence: TGTGCCAGCAGGGAGCTCAATGAGCAGTTCTTC. Translation gives CASRELNEQFF.

The CDR3 DNA reads TGCAGAATCAGTAGGGGCTATGGCTACACCTTC. It encodes CRISRGYGYTF. This sequence joins TRBV20-1 and TRBJ1-2, with TRBD1 as a possible D gene (5 bases). The V gene's germline CDR1 is DFQATT and CDR2 SNEGSKA (reference sequence). The CDR3 is 11 residues long.

The V gene is TRBV28, the J gene TRBJ1-5; 7 bases map to TRBD1. V lost 2 bases to trimming and J lost 6 bases; unmatched junction nucleotides: 7. Per the germline V gene, CDR1 is MDHEN and CDR2 is SYDVKM. This CDR3 comprises 15 residues. The CDR3 loop reads CASSLRGQGSQPQHF. As DNA, the CDR3 is TGTGCCAGCAGTTTAAGGGGGCAGGGTAGTCAGCCCCAGCATTTT.